This TCR beta chain was sequenced for a study of T cells in Graves' hyperthyroidism and ophthalmopathy. Study-level background: The authors collected peripheral blood at initial diagnosis, before any treatment.

Points from the study as a whole: Ophthalmopathy was identified by the model a median around 6.3 months ahead of onset. Also found in blood were most expanded thyroid clonotypes above 0.001.

This clonotype was seen only a few times. Antigen unknown. Authors of the study amplified TCR beta CDR3 regions from RNA transcripts. The TCR CDR3 was amplified in a first-round RT-PCR using the HTBI primer set. Each CDR3 protein gets one entry after TCRdb re-called the multiplex PCR reads with MiXCR. The sample has 300,000 to 450,000 distinct CDR3 sequences, around 25% seen once. The V gene end was trimmed by 5 bases and the J gene end by 5 bases; junction bases not matched to a gene: 9. CDR1 is SQVTM, CDR2 ANQGSEA, per germline. The CDR3 has 14 residues. Uncontrolled infections, other autoimmune diseases, pregnancy or lactation led to exclusion of patients.

The chain couples TRBV29-1 to TRBJ2-5; 9 positions agree with TRBD1. Sequencing was performed on blood. This receptor was obtained from a man aged 50 or older with Graves' hyperthyroidism. DNA of the CDR3: TGCAGCGTTCCCGGGACAGGGCACGGGGAGACCCAGTACTTC. It is translated as CSVPGTGHGETQYF.